This T cell receptor (beta chain) emerged from a study of monozygotic twins with inflammatory bowel disease. Notes on the study in general: Fewer shared clonotypes with others were found in IBD patients than in healthy twins, especially with disease activity.

Starting material for each TCR library was around 3.5 ug of total RNA. UMIs that had a 6-nucleotide sample barcode were put in using template switching. TCRdb reprocessed the 5' RACE reads; each CDR3 protein has one entry and no DNA is given. The sample's table shows about 43,000 distinct CDR3 sequences. With regard to this clonotype: Its target is not known.

Donors each gave more than 2 ml of blood. The CDR3 has 16 residues. Germline V gene lookup returns CDR1 DFQATT and CDR2 SNEGSKA (reference sequence). What was sequenced was blood. The chain recombines TRBV20-1 with TRBJ1-5; TCRdb outputs TRBD1, but without DNA this stays unchecked. The receptor was isolated from a human donor with ulcerative colitis or Crohn's disease, or a healthy co-twin of an affected twin (not recorded which). The CDR3 sequence is CSARVHGGDGNQPQHF.